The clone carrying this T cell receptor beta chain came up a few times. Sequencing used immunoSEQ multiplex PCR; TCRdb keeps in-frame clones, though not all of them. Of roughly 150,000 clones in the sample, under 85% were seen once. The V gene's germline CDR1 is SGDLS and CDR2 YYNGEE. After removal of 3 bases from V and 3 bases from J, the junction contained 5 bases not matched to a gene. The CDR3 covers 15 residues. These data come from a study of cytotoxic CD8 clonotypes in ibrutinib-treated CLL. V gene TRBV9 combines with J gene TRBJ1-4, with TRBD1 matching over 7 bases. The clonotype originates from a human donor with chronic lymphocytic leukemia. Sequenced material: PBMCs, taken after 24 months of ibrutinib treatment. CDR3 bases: TGTGCCAGCAGCGGGTACGGGACAGCTAATGAAAAACTGTTTTTT. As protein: CASSGYGTANEKLFF.